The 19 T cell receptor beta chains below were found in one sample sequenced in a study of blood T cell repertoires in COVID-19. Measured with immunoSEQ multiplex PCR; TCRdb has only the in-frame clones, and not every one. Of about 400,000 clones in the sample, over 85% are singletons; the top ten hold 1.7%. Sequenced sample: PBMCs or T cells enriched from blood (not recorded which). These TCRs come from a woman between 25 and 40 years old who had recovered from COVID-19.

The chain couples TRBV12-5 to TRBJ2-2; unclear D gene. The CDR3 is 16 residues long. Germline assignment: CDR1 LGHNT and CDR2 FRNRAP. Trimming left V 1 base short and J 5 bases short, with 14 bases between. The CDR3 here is CASGLGDRVLTGELFF. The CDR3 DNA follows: TGTGCTAGTGGTTTGGGAGACCGGGTTCTAACCGGGGAGCTGTTTTTT.

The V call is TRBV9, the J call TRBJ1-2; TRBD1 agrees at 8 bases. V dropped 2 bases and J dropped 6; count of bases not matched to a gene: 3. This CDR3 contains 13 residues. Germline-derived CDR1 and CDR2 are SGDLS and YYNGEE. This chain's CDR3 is CASSVQGANGYTF. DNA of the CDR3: TGTGCCAGCAGCGTCCAGGGGGCTAATGGCTACACCTTC.

The CDR3 is CASNQQGVNAEAFF. CDR3 sequence (DNA): TGTGCCAGTAATCAACAGGGGGTTAACGCTGAAGCTTTCTTT. This chain joins TRBV19 and TRBJ1-1, with TRBD1 identical over 8 bases. Germline assignment: CDR1 LNHDA and CDR2 SQIVND (reference sequence). The length of the CDR3 is 14 residues. V was pared by 7 bases and J by 6 bases, with 10 bases of the junction left unmatched.

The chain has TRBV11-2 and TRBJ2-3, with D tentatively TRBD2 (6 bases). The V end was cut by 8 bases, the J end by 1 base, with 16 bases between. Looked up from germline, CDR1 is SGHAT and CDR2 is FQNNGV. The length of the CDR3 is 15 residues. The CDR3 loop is CASHTGTLRTDTQYF. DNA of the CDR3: TGTGCCAGCCACACCGGGACTCTCCGCACAGATACGCAGTATTTT.

CDR3 sequence: CAWNQGSDYGYTF. In nucleotides, the CDR3 is TGTGCCTGGAACCAGGGTTCCGACTATGGCTACACCTTC. The chain uses TRBV30 and TRBJ1-2, with D tentatively TRBD1 (5 bases). Trimming removed 4 bases at V and 3 bases at J, with 12 bases between. CDR3 size: 13 residues. Per the germline V gene, CDR1 is GTSNPN and CDR2 is SVGIG (reference sequence).

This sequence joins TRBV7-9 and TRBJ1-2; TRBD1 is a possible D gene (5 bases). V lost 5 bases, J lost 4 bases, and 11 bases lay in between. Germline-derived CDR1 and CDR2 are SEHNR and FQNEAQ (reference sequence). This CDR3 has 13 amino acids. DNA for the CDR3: TGTGCCAGCAGCCAGGGCCGACTCTATGGCTACACCTTC. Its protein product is CASSQGRLYGYTF.

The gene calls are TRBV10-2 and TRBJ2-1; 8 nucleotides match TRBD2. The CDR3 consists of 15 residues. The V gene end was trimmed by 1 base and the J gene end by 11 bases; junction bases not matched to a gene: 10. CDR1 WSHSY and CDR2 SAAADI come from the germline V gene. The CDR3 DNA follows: TGCGCCAGCAGTGAGTTTGGGACTAGTGTAGGGCAGCAGTTCTTC. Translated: CASSEFGTSVGQQFF.

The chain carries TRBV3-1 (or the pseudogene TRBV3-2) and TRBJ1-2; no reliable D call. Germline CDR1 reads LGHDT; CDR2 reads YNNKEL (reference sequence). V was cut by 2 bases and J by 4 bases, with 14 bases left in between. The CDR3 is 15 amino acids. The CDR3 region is CASSQKTILAYGYTF. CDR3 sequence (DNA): TGTGCCAGCAGCCAAAAAACAATATTGGCCTATGGCTACACCTTC.

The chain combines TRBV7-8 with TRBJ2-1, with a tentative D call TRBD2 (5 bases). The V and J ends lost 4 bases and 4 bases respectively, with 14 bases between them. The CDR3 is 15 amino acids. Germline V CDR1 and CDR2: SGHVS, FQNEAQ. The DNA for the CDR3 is TGTGCCAGCAGCTCTGGAGGTTTAACTTACAATGAGCAGTTCTTC. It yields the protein CASSSGGLTYNEQFF. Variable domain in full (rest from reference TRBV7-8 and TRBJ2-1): GAGVSQSPRYKVAKRGQDVALRCDPISGHVSLFWYQQALGQGPEFLTYFQNEAQLDKSGLPSDRFFAERPEGSVSTLKIQRTQQEDSAVYLCASSSGGLTYNEQFFGPGTRLTVL.

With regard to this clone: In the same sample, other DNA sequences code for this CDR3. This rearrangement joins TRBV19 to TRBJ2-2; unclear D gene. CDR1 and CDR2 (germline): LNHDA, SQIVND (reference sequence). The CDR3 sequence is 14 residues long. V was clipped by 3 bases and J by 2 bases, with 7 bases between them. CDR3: CASSITLNTGELFF. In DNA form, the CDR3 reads TGTGCCAGTAGTATCACCCTAAACACCGGGGAGCTGTTTTTT.

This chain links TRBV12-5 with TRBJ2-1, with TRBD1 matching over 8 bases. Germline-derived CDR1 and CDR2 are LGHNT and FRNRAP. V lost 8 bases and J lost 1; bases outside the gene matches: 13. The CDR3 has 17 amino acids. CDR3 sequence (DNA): TGTGCTAGTAGCCGAGGACAGGGTAGGGGTTCCTACAATGAGCAGTTCTTC. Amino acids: CASSRGQGRGSYNEQFF.

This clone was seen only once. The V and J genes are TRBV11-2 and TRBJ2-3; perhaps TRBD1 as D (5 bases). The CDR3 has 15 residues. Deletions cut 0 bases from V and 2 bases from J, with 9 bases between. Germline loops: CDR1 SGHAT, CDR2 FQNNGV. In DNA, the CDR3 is TGTGCCAGCAGCTTAGAGGTGACAGTCACAGATACGCAGTATTTT. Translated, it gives CASSLEVTVTDTQYF.

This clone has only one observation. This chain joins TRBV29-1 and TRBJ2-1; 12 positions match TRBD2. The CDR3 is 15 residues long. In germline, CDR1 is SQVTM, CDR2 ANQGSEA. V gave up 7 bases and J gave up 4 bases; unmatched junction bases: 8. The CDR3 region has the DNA TGCAGCGCTCGGACTAGCGGGATACCTTACAATGAGCAGTTCTTC. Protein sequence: CSARTSGIPYNEQFF.

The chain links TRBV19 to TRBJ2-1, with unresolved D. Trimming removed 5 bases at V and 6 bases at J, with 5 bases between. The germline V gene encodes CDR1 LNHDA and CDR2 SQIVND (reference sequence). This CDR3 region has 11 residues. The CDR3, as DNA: TGTGCCAGTAGTCCGGGCAATGAGCAGTTCTTC. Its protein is CASSPGNEQFF.

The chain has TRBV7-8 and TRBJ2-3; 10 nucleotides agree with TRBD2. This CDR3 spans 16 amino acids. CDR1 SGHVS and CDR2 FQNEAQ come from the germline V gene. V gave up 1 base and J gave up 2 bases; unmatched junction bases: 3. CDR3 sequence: CASSLVSGGPTDTQYF. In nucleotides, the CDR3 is TGTGCCAGCAGCTTAGTTAGCGGGGGGCCCACAGATACGCAGTATTTT.

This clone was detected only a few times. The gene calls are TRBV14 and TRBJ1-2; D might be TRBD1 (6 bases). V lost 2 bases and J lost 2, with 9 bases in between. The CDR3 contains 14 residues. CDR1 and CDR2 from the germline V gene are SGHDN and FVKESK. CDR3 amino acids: CASSQNRENYGYTF. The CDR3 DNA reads TGTGCCAGCAGCCAAAACAGGGAAAACTATGGCTACACCTTC.

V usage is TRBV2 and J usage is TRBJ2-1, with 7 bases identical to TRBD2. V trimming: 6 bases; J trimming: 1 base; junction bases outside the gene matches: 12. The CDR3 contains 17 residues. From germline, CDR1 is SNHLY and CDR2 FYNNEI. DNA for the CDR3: TGTGCCAGCAGCCCTTCGTACGAGGGAGGGTCCTACAATGAGCAGTTCTTC. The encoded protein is CASSPSYEGGSYNEQFF. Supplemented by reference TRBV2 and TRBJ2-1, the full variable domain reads EPEVTQTPSHQVTQMGQEVILRCVPISNHLYFYWYRQILGQKVEFLVSFYNNEISEKSEIFDDQFSVERPDGSNFTLKIRSTKLEDSAMYFCASSPSYEGGSYNEQFFGPGTRLTVL.

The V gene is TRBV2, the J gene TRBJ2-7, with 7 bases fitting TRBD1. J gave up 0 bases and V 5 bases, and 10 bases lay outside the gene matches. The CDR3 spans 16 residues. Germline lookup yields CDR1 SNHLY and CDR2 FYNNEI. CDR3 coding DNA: TGTGCCAGCAGTTTTTTGACAGGGTCAAGCTCCTACGAGCAGTACTTC. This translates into CASSFLTGSSSYEQYF.

Written as DNA, the CDR3 is TGTGCCAGCAGCATTCTAGCGGGGGGGCCCTATGAGCAGTTCTTC. Its translation: CASSILAGGPYEQFF. The chain couples TRBV7-9 to TRBJ2-1; the match to TRBD2 covers 12 bases. The CDR3 totals 15 residues. V dropped 5 bases and J dropped 8; count of bases not matched to a gene: 7. Germline lookup yields CDR1 SEHNR and CDR2 FQNEAQ (reference sequence).